Listed here are 5 T cell receptor beta chains from one sample, sequenced in a study of CD8+CD57+ T cells in acquired aplastic anemia. Profiles of TCR beta VDJ and CDR3 were generated from a genomic DNA template. TCRdb analysed the reads with MiXCR anew, one entry per CDR3 protein. The table records 150,000 to 200,000 distinct CDR3 sequences, 64% of them present only once. The sequencing input was sorted CD4+, CD8+, or CD8+CD57+ T cells (not recorded which) from PBMCs. These receptors were obtained from a human donor with severe aplastic anemia or a healthy control (not recorded which).

In this sample, this clonotype turned up a few times. The chain has TRBV7-2 and TRBJ2-3; D may be TRBD2 (6 bases). Germline loops: CDR1 SGHTA, CDR2 FQGNSA. This CDR3 region has 14 residues. Trimming took off 6 bases at V and 0 bases at J, with 10 bases between the two ends. The CDR3 sequence is CASSLSGSTDTQYF. For the CDR3, the DNA is TGTGCCAGCAGTCTTAGCGGAAGCACAGATACGCAGTATTTT.

The chain has TRBV25-1 and TRBJ1-1; D gene ambiguous. Germline CDR1 and CDR2: MGHDK and SYGVNS. There are 17 residues in the CDR3. Deletions cut 5 bases from V and 1 base from J, with 20 bases between. Written as DNA, the CDR3 is TGTGCCAGCAGTCCGTTCGGAAACCTAATCCAGAACACTGAAGCTTTCTTT. Protein product: CASSPFGNLIQNTEAFF.

The rearrangement uses TRBV7-9 and TRBJ1-4, with TRBD1 identical over 7 bases. V shed 3 bases, J shed 4 bases, and the junction held 5 bases outside the gene matches. The CDR3 spans 15 residues. Germline V gene lookup returns CDR1 SEHNR and CDR2 FQNEAQ (reference sequence). The CDR3 coding sequence is TGTGCCAGCAGCTTGGGGACAGATAATAATGAAAAACTGTTTTTT. Amino acid sequence: CASSLGTDNNEKLFF. The variable domain in full, completed from reference TRBV7-9 and TRBJ1-4, reads DTGVSQNPRHKITKRGQNVTFRCDPISEHNRLYWYRQTLGQGPEFLTYFQNEAQLEKSRLLSDRFSAERPKGSFSTLEIQRTEQGDSAMYLCASSLGTDNNEKLFFGSGTQLSVL.

About this clonotype itself: The CDR3 carries no conserved terminal phenylalanine or tryptophan, so it likely arises from a read error. The rearrangement links TRBV9 to TRBJ1-6; 9 nucleotides line up with TRBD1. The CDR3 runs to 14 residues. The junction had 6 bases not matched to a gene; V was cut back by 5 bases and J by 9 bases. Per the germline V gene, CDR1 is SGDLS and CDR2 is YYNGEE. CDR3 bases: TGTGCCAGCAGTTTAGGACAGGGGACTTCACCCCTCCACATT. Its protein is CASSLGQGTSPLHI.

This clonotype was counted once. V is TRBV7-9 and J is TRBJ1-1; D may be TRBD1 (6 bases). Germline assignment: CDR1 SEHNR and CDR2 FQNEAQ (reference sequence). The CDR3 length is 14 residues. V dropped 3 bases and J dropped 1 base, with 9 bases sitting between them. The CDR3 DNA follows: TGTGCCAGCAGCTTTTCAGGGGCGAACACTGAAGCTTTCTTT. This gives the protein CASSFSGANTEAFF.